This TCR beta chain is from a study of patients and donors after allogeneic stem cell transplantation. MiXCR, applied by TCRdb to the RT-PCR reads, yields one record per CDR3 protein. The sample records roughly 180,000 distinct CDR3 sequences, around 41% being singletons. Germline V lookup: CDR1 DFQATT, CDR2 SNEGSKA (reference sequence). V lost 0 bases and J lost 6; bases outside the gene matches: 5. The CDR3 covers 15 residues. This sequence was found in a human donor who was either an allogeneic HSCT recipient or a stem cell or donor lymphocyte infusion donor (not recorded which). It is not recorded whose cells these are; they may come from a transplant donor. Sequenced: blood, either unsorted or a sorted T cell fraction (not recorded which). The chain recombines TRBV20-1 with TRBJ2-1; 10 bases fit TRBD2. The CDR3 DNA reads as TGCAGTGCTAGAGACGGGACTAGCGAGTTCAATGAGCAGTTCTTC. This encodes CSARDGTSEFNEQFF.